These 26 T cell receptor beta chains originate from one sample sequenced in a study of human versus mouse CDR3 diversity and MHC coevolution. Assay used: immunoSEQ multiplex PCR; TCRdb lists only in-frame clones, some missing. The sample lists roughly 80,000 clones, 85% to 95% occurring once. Sequenced sample: naive CD4+ T cells from blood. Subset given: CD45RO-negative CD62L-positive naive CD4 T cells. The source of these receptors is a person between 30 and 69 years old in good health.

This clone is a singleton in its sample. The rearrangement joins TRBV27 to TRBJ1-2, with TRBD1 matching over 8 bases. After removal of 6 bases from V and 8 bases from J, the junction contained 11 bases not matched to a gene. This CDR3 is built from 14 residues. CDR1 MNHEY and CDR2 SMNVEV come from the germline V gene (reference sequence). This CDR3 reads CASSPSRGQWGYTF. The CDR3 DNA follows: TGTGCCAGCAGCCCTAGCAGGGGGCAGTGGGGCTACACCTTC.

This chain connects TRBV5-1 to TRBJ1-4, with D possibly being TRBD1 (6 bases). The CDR3 contains 15 residues. Germline assignment: CDR1 SGHRS and CDR2 YFSETQ. Between the trimmed V and J ends, which lost 3 bases and 0 bases, there was a span of 9 bases. CDR3 residues: CASSSSGATNEKLFF. In DNA, the CDR3 is TGCGCCAGCAGCTCGTCAGGGGCAACTAATGAAAAACTGTTTTTT. The entire variable domain, with the rest obtained from reference TRBV5-1 and TRBJ1-4, is as follows: KAGVTQTPRYLIKTRGQQVTLSCSPISGHRSVSWYQQTPGQGLQFLFEYFSETQRNKGNFPGRFSGRQFSNSRSEMNVSTLELGDSALYLCASSSSGATNEKLFFGSGTQLSVL.

The chain combines TRBV28 with TRBJ1-4; D possibly corresponds to TRBD1 (6 bases). The CDR3 contains 15 residues. Trimming took off 5 bases at V and 8 bases at J, with 18 bases between the two ends. The germline gives CDR1 MDHEN, CDR2 SYDVKM. The CDR3 sequence is CASSPRTGLVEKLFF. CDR3 DNA: TGTGCCAGCAGTCCTCGAACAGGGTTGGTCGAAAAACTGTTTTTT.

This clone was observed a single time. Here the CDR3 reads CASREQVTGGYEQYF. In DNA, the CDR3 is TGTGCCAGTCGAGAGCAGGTGACAGGGGGCTACGAGCAGTACTTC. V and J are TRBV18 and TRBJ2-7; 9 bases fit TRBD1. The CDR3 sequence is 15 residues long. Trimming took 9 bases from V and 3 from J; bases not matched to a gene: 12. Per germline, CDR1 KGHSH and CDR2 LQKENI.

This chain connects TRBV18 to TRBJ1-4; D perhaps matches TRBD1 (5 bases). The CDR3 is 15 residues long. The germline V and J ends were trimmed by 1 base and 5 bases, with 11 bases remaining between them. The germline V gene has CDR1 KGHSH and CDR2 LQKENI. CDR3 in amino acids: CASSPRRGSNEKLFF. The DNA of the CDR3 is TGTGCCAGCTCACCACGGCGGGGCTCGAATGAAAAACTGTTTTTT.

The chain links TRBV6-5 to TRBJ2-1, with 9 nucleotides matching TRBD1. CDR3 length equals 14 residues. The V segment lost 6 bases and the J segment 5 bases; nucleotides outside the gene matches: 5. Germline loops: CDR1 MNHEY, CDR2 SVGAGI. CDR3 coding DNA: TGTGCCAGCAGGGGACAGGGCCTCAACAATGAGCAGTTCTTC. Translating gives CASRGQGLNNEQFF.

The J gene is TRBJ2-2, the V gene TRBV10-3, with TRBD1 matching over 10 bases. The V segment lost 7 bases and the J segment 4 bases; nucleotides outside the gene matches: 6. Germline lookup yields CDR1 ENHRY and CDR2 SYGVKD. CDR3 length equals 15 residues. The CDR3 DNA sequence: TGTGCCATCACGAGTGGGACAGGGGTCACCGGGGAGCTGTTTTTT. This encodes CAITSGTGVTGELFF.

The J gene is TRBJ2-1, the V gene TRBV4-1, with D possibly matching TRBD1 (5 bases). Per germline, CDR1 MGHRA and CDR2 YSYEKL. CDR3 size: 16 residues. V lost 3 bases and J 0 bases, leaving 12 bases between the germline ends. The CDR3 region has the DNA TGCGCCAGCAGCCACCAGGGAAGGAGCTCCTACAATGAGCAGTTCTTC. Translation: CASSHQGRSSYNEQFF.

The chain has TRBV7-9 and TRBJ1-4, with D unclear. V lost 0 bases, J lost 7 bases, and 15 bases lay in between. CDR3 length equals 16 residues. Per the germline V gene, CDR1 is SEHNR and CDR2 is FQNEAQ (reference sequence). The CDR3 reads CASSLAAWKGGEKLFF. The DNA of the CDR3 is TGTGCCAGCAGCTTAGCGGCCTGGAAGGGAGGTGAAAAACTGTTTTTT.

The chain joins TRBV7-2 to TRBJ2-7; 7 bases match TRBD1. The CDR3 extends over 14 amino acids. Germline CDR1 SGHTA, CDR2 FQGNSA. Unmatched junction bases numbered 1, after V lost 0 bases and J lost 2 bases. The chain's CDR3 is CASSLAGTAYEQYF. The CDR3 DNA reads TGTGCCAGCAGCTTAGCGGGGACAGCCTACGAGCAGTACTTC.

This clone has a single count. The rearrangement joins TRBV6-1 to TRBJ1-6, with D perhaps matching TRBD1 (5 bases). V was shortened by 2 bases and J by 7 bases, with 12 bases between the two germline ends. The CDR3 is made up of 15 amino acids. The germline V gene has CDR1 MNHNS and CDR2 SASEGT. CDR3 loop: CASSEQGRINSPLHF. CDR3 DNA sequence: TGTGCCAGCAGTGAACAGGGTAGAATCAATTCACCCCTCCACTTT.

The chain has TRBV19 and TRBJ1-6, with TRBD1 identical over 9 bases. The germline V gene has CDR1 LNHDA and CDR2 SQIVND (reference sequence). V trimming: 7 bases; J trimming: 10 bases; junction bases outside the gene matches: 11. The length of the CDR3 is 15 residues. The CDR3 coding sequence is TGTGCCAGTAACGCCGGAGGGACAGGGTGGTCACCCCTCCACTTT. Encoded protein: CASNAGGTGWSPLHF.

In regard to this clone: The sample carries other DNA sequences with the same CDR3. CDR3 nucleotide sequence: TGTGCCAGCAGCTCCCAGGGTGACACTGAAGCTTTCTTT. It specifies CASSSQGDTEAFF. V is TRBV7-3 and J is TRBJ1-1, with D possibly being TRBD1 (5 bases). The CDR3 covers 13 residues. V was pared by 4 bases and J by 3 bases, with 9 bases between. CDR1 is SGHTA, CDR2 FQGTGA, per germline.

Written as DNA, the CDR3 is TGTGCCAGCAGGGGCGGGGGACATCAGCCCCAGCATTTT. Translated: CASRGGGHQPQHF. The chain recombines TRBV25-1 with TRBJ1-5; D is perhaps TRBD1 (5 bases). Germline V CDR1 and CDR2: MGHDK, SYGVNS. This CDR3 spans 13 amino acids. Trimming removed 6 bases from V and 5 bases from J, with 11 bases in between.

Only one count was recorded for this clone. The chain is built from TRBV7-2 and TRBJ2-1; tentatively, D is TRBD1 (5 bases). The germline V and J ends were trimmed by 4 bases and 7 bases, with 17 bases remaining between them. From germline, CDR1 is SGHTA and CDR2 FQGNSA. The CDR3 is made up of 15 amino acids. CDR3 amino acids: CASSSGQGLGNEQFF. The CDR3 region has the DNA TGTGCCAGCAGCTCTGGGCAGGGTTTAGGAAATGAGCAGTTCTTC.

A single count supports this clone. The chain links TRBV7-3 to TRBJ2-1; possibly TRBD1 for D (5 bases). CDR1 is SGHTA and CDR2 is FQGTGA in the germline V gene. The length of the CDR3 is 14 residues. With 1 base removed from V and 6 bases from J, the gap between germline ends came to 10 bases. The CDR3 nucleotides are TGTGCCAGCAGCTTAAATAGGCAGGGCAATGAGCAGTTCTTC. Protein sequence: CASSLNRQGNEQFF. Using reference TRBV7-3 and TRBJ2-1 for the parts outside the CDR3, the full variable domain is GAGVSQTPSNKVTEKGKYVELRCDPISGHTALYWYRQSLGQGPEFLIYFQGTGAADDSGLPNDRFFAVRPEGSVSTLKIQRTERGDSAVYLCASSLNRQGNEQFFGPGTRLTVL.

Here the CDR3 reads CASLRYNEQFF. In nucleotides, the CDR3 is TGTGCCAGCCTACGGTACAATGAGCAGTTCTTC. The rearrangement links TRBV6-6 to TRBJ2-1, with no clear D. The CDR3 contains 11 residues. Trimming took 8 bases from V and 4 from J, leaving 6 bases between them. Germline V gene data show CDR1 as MNHNY and CDR2 as SVGAGI (reference sequence).

The rearrangement links TRBV5-1 to TRBJ1-4; perhaps TRBD1 as D (5 bases). Germline V gene sequence: CDR1 SGHRS, CDR2 YFSETQ. The ends were cut back, 2 bases at V and 4 bases at J, with 6 bases in the middle. The CDR3 spans 13 residues. Here the CDR3 DNA reads TGCGCCAGCAGCTTTCAGGGTAATGAAAAACTGTTTTTT. Translated, it gives CASSFQGNEKLFF.

The chain uses TRBV27 and TRBJ1-4; tentatively, D is TRBD1 (5 bases). Germline V gene sequence: CDR1 MNHEY, CDR2 SMNVEV (reference sequence). This CDR3 comprises 16 residues. Trimming pared 4 bases from V and 7 bases from J, leaving 19 bases between. The DNA for the CDR3 is TGTGCCAGCAGTTCGACTCGGGGGGGACGGGGTGAAAAACTGTTTTTT. Its protein is CASSSTRGGRGEKLFF.

The CDR3 protein is CASSLGGDSTEAFF. CDR3 bases: TGCGCCAGCAGCTTGGGGGGGGATAGCACTGAAGCTTTCTTT. This chain uses TRBV5-1 with TRBJ1-1; possibly TRBD1 for D (5 bases). Deletions cut 0 bases from V and 4 bases from J, with 10 bases between. The CDR3 runs 14 residues. Germline V gene data show CDR1 as SGHRS and CDR2 as YFSETQ. The entire variable domain, with the rest obtained from reference TRBV5-1 and TRBJ1-1, is as follows: KAGVTQTPRYLIKTRGQQVTLSCSPISGHRSVSWYQQTPGQGLQFLFEYFSETQRNKGNFPGRFSGRQFSNSRSEMNVSTLELGDSALYLCASSLGGDSTEAFFGQGTRLTVV.

The chain has TRBV5-4 and TRBJ1-4, with 9 bases that match TRBD1. The germline gives CDR1 SGHNT, CDR2 YYREEE (reference sequence). The CDR3 consists of 14 residues. Trimming cost V 4 bases and J 8 bases; bases outside gene matches: 6. The CDR3 protein is CASSVGTGREKLFF. In DNA, the CDR3 is TGTGCCAGCAGCGTTGGGACAGGGAGAGAAAAACTGTTTTTT.

On this clone itself: Different DNA sequences within this sample yield the same CDR3. CDR3 DNA: TGTGCCACCAGCAGAGGGGGCGGGGACAGGGGGGGCTACGAGCAGTACTTC. This sequence encodes CATSRGGGDRGGYEQYF. The chain employs TRBV15 and TRBJ2-7; 11 nucleotides match TRBD1. Trimming at V came to 1 base and at J to 3 bases, leaving 8 bases not matched to a gene. CDR1 and CDR2 (germline): LNHNV, YYDKDF (reference sequence). The CDR3 has 17 amino acids.

The chain links TRBV30 to TRBJ1-1, with D perhaps TRBD1 (6 bases). Looked up from germline, CDR1 is GTSNPN and CDR2 is SVGIG (reference sequence). Between the trimmed V and J ends, which lost 1 base and 10 bases, there was a span of 16 bases. This CDR3 comprises 13 residues. CDR3 amino acids: CAWSGNRDGSAFF. In nucleotides, the CDR3 is TGTGCCTGGAGTGGGAACAGGGACGGTTCAGCTTTCTTT.

This rearrangement joins TRBV6-5 to TRBJ2-3; TRBD1 aligns across 9 bases. V was clipped by 6 bases and J by 6 bases; unmatched bases: 4. Germline V lookup: CDR1 MNHEY, CDR2 SVGAGI. The CDR3 has 13 amino acids. CDR3 nucleotide sequence: TGTGCCAGCAGCCGGGACAGGGTGGATACGCAGTATTTT. Protein product: CASSRDRVDTQYF.

The chain carries TRBV2 and TRBJ2-1, with D possibly TRBD2 on 6 matching bases. CDR1 is SNHLY, CDR2 FYNNEI, per germline. The CDR3 totals 14 residues. V dropped 7 bases and J dropped 6 bases, with 16 bases sitting between them. The CDR3, as DNA: TGTGCCAGCATGAAACGGGAGCACAGCAATGAGCAGTTCTTC. It translates to CASMKREHSNEQFF.

This clone was seen more than once but under ten times. The chain uses TRBV10-3 and TRBJ1-4; 8 positions match TRBD1. CDR3 size: 13 residues. Losses at the gene ends were 10 bases for V and 7 bases for J; bases not matched to a gene: 8. CDR1 is ENHRY and CDR2 is SYGVKD in the germline V gene. CDR3 nucleotides: TGTGCCACCACGGACAGGGAGGTTGAAAAACTGTTTTTT. Amino acid sequence: CATTDREVEKLFF.